This entry concerns a single T cell receptor beta chain. The data belong to a study of CD8 T cells in Susac syndrome. RNA, at roughly 0.45 to 1 ug, was reverse transcribed with random hexamers. TCRdb re-derived calls from the immunoSEQ multiplex PCR reads in MiXCR, one entry per CDR3 protein. The table records approximately 190,000 distinct CDR3 sequences, approximately 95% of them present only once. V was shortened by 2 bases and J by 0 bases, with 8 bases between the two germline ends. The CDR3 is 14 amino acids. Germline loops: CDR1 SGHRS, CDR2 YFSETQ. Source material: CD4+ T cells from PBMCs. The chain is built from TRBV5-1 and TRBJ1-2; D ambiguous. This TCR was recovered from a human donor in good health. CDR3 region: CASSLQQANYGYTF. CDR3 DNA sequence: TGCGCCAGCAGCTTACAGCAAGCTAACTATGGCTACACCTTC.